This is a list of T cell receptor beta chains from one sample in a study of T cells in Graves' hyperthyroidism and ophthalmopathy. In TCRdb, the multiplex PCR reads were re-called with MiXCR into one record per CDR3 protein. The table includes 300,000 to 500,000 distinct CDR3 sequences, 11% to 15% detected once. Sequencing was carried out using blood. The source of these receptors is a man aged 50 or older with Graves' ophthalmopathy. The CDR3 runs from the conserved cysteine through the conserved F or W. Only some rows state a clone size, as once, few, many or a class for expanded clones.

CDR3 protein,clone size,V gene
CASRFQGTSGADTQYF,many,TRBV7-9
CASSVVRGGGEQYF,few,TRBV9
CASSNPPGAGDIQYF,-,TRBV19
CASRDFSAMNTEAFF,-,TRBV5-5
CASSLTSGIMNEQFF,-,TRBV7-9
CSALRTSGETQYF,-,TRBV20-1
CASNKPIGQAPYNEQFF,few,TRBV19
CASSQAINQPQHF,many,TRBV3-1
CSVGGRKNLNTGELFF,-,TRBV29-1
CAISVKGVVNEQFF,-,TRBV10-3
CASSWNRGDTEAFF,many,TRBV7-8
CATSSDPSANQPQHF,-,TRBV15
CSAREGKGPETQYF,-,TRBV20-1
CSAKGQGDTYNEQFF,many,TRBV20-1
CASSLRGTNTEAFF,many,TRBV5-1
CASIFGPTNTGELFF,few,TRBV6-1
CASSLTGANVLTF,many,TRBV27
CAWRKQGDNQPQHF,-,TRBV30
CASSSLIAGPSYEQYF,many,TRBV28
CASSLSLSETQYF,many,TRBV5-1
CASSSSVNAKNIQYF,many,TRBV12-3/TRBV12-4
CASSQGQGYGYTF,many,TRBV28
CASSSHRGWETQYF,many,TRBV11-2
CASSLIAGTDTQYF,many,TRBV5-1
CASSQETSIAYEQYF,many,TRBV3-1
CAWSEQGNTEAFF,many,TRBV30
CASSVSFTDTQYF,-,TRBV6-4
CASSARGGRGFTDTQYF,many,TRBV6-1
CASRGMALSPNEQFF,few,TRBV6-1
CASSPTRSRNTIYF,-,TRBV7-2
CASSLRLADNEQFF,many,TRBV11-2
CASSGTLAGILSYNEQFF,many,TRBV2
CASSNGILAGMQYF,many,TRBV7-2
CASSIRGPNTEAFF,many,TRBV7-2
CASSQYGRETQYF,many,TRBV4-1
CASKPRGPSETQYF,many,TRBV6-1
CASSLQRSNTDTQYF,many,TRBV28
CASSFGSPMNTEAFF,-,TRBV28
CASGRQTLRDTQYF,many,TRBV6-1
CASRRTGARSSYNSPLHF,many,TRBV6-1
CASMKGWETEAFF,many,TRBV2
CASSLEWGKTQYF,many,TRBV3-1
CASSTTPGSDADTQYF,few,TRBV7-6
CASSPRAADNYGYTF,many,TRBV19
CASSLVASGASYNEQFF,-,TRBV5-1
CASSTQGVLPEAFF,many,TRBV7-9
CASSKRRQGWQETQYF,-,TRBV14
CASRLGSSGANVLTF,-,TRBV6-1
CSARGQGPTEAFF,many,TRBV20-1
CASSDPGGINIQYF,many,TRBV2
CASSNKVNTEAFF,many,TRBV7-9
CASSTPVDEKLFF,-,TRBV5-4
CSVEVRSITGTGRNPVNTEAFF,-,TRBV29-1
CASSFNPQGANEKLFF,-,TRBV7-8
CSVESYKETQYF,-,TRBV29-1